Described below is a single TCR beta chain sequence and its context. The data are from a study of blood T cell repertoires in COVID-19. Study-level information: Specimens from acute and convalescent COVID-19 originated in the United States, Italy and Spain. In each case, the material was cDNA or gDNA derived from T cells, B-cell-depleted T cells, or PBMCs.

Germline V gives CDR1 MGHRA, CDR2 YSYEKL. The V end was cut by 5 bases, the J end by 0 bases, with 19 bases between. The CDR3 loop spans 17 amino acids. Per the original methods: The assay estimated nucleated cells by amplifying reference gene primers. Only in-frame clones appear in the TCRdb table, and some are missing; sequencing was by immunoSEQ multiplex PCR. D and trimming were read from the DNA, whereas the V and J calls and clone size are those reported in that table. In the table there are 200,000 to 300,000 clones, approximately 81% of which are singletons. The gene calls are TRBV4-1 and TRBJ1-1, with a tentative D call TRBD1 (5 bases). The clonotype originates from a woman aged 80 or over with acute or convalescent COVID-19. Material: peripheral blood. CDR3 sequence (DNA): TGCGCCAGCAGCTTCAGAACGGGGGAGGGAATGAACACTGAAGCTTTCTTT. The encoded protein is CASSFRTGEGMNTEAFF.